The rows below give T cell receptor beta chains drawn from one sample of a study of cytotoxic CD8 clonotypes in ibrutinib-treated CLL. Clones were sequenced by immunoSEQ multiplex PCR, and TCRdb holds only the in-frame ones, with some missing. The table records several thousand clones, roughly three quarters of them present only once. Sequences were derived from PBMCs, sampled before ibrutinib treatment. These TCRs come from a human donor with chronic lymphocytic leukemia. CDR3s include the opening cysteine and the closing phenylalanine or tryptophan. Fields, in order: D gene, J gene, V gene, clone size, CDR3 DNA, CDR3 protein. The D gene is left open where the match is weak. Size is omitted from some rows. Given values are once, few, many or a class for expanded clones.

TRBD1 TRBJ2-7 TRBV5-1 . TGCGCCAGCAGGACAAATGACAGGGGCTACGAGCAGTACTTC CASRTNDRGYEQYF
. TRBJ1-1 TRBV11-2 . TGTGCCAGCAGGCAGTGGGGAAGGAGGAACACTGAAGCTTTCTTT CASRQWGRRNTEAFF
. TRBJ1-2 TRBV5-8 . TGTGCCAGCAGCTTGGGAGTTTCGGGAACCCACTATGGCTACACCTTC CASSLGVSGTHYGYTF
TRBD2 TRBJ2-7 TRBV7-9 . TGTGCCAGCAGCTTACGTACCAGCGGGAGTTCCTACGAGCAGTACTTC CASSLRTSGSSYEQYF
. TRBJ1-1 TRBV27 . TGTGCCAGCAGTAAGACAGTCCACACTGAAGCTTTCTTT CASSKTVHTEAFF
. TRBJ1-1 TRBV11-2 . TGTGCCAGCAGCTTTGAAACACGCGAAGCTTTCTTT CASSFETREAFF
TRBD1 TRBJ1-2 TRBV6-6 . TGTGCCAGCAGTTACGTTCAGGGGGCCCCCTATGGCTACACCTTC CASSYVQGAPYGYTF
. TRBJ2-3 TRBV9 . TGTGCCAGCAGCCCAAGAGGAGGGGGCGAATGGGTGGATACGCAGTATTTT CASSPRGGGEWVDTQYF
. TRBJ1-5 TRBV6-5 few TGTGCCAGCAGTTATACAGTTAGCAATCAGCCCCAGCATTTT CASSYTVSNQPQHF
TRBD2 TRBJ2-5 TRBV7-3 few TGTGCCAGCAGTTCGCGTCGGGGGGGTCAAGAGACCCAGTACTTC CASSSRRGGQETQYF
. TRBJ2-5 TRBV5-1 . TGCGCCAGCAGCTTGGGTATCCGCGGGCAAGAGACCCAGTACTTC CASSLGIRGQETQYF
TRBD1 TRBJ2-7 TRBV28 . TGTGCCAGCAGAAGACGGACAGGGGGGCCCTACGAGCAGTACTTC CASRRRTGGPYEQYF
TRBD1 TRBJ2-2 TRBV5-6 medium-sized TGTGCCAGCAGCTTGGTACAGGGGGACACCGGGGAGCTGTTTTTT CASSLVQGDTGELFF
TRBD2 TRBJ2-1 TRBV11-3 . TGTGCCAGCAGCCCCGGGGGGCGGGAGGTGGATGAGCAGTTCTTC CASSPGGREVDEQFF
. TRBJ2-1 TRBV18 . TGTGCCAGCTCGCAATACTACAATGAGCAGTTCTTC CASSQYYNEQFF
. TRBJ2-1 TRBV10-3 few TGTGCCATCCAGCTAGATTCATCCCATGAGCAGTTCTTC CAIQLDSSHEQFF
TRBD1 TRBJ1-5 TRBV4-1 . TGCGCCAGCAGTCCGGACAGGGGGCAATATCAGCCCCAGCATTTT CASSPDRGQYQPQHF
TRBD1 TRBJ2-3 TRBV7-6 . TGTGCCAGCAGCCTAGTACCCCCGGGACAGGGTGGCACAGATACGCAGTATTTT CASSLVPPGQGGTDTQYF
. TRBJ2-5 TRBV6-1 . TGTGCCAGCAGTGAAGCCTGGGCCTCGTACCAAGAGACCCAGTACTTC CASSEAWASYQETQYF
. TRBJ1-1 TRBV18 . TGTGCCAGCTCACCATCAGGGAAGCCTGAAGCTTTCTTT CASSPSGKPEAFF
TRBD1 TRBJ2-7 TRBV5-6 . TGTGCCAGCAGCCCCCCTCCCACAGGGGGCCACGAGCAGTACTTC CASSPPPTGGHEQYF
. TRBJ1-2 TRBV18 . TGTGCCAGCTCACCACCCCCGCGGAATGGCTACACCTTC CASSPPPRNGYTF
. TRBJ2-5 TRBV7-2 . TGTGCCAGCAGCTTAGATACTCAGGAGACCCAGTACTTC CASSLDTQETQYF
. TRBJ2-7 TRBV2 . TGTGCCAGCAGAGCAGCCAGCTCCTACGAGCAGTACTTC CASRAASSYEQYF
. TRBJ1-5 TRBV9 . TGTGCCAGCAGCGTAGCTGGGAGCAATCAGCCCCAGCATTTT CASSVAGSNQPQHF
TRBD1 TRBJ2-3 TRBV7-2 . TGTGCCAGCAGCTCGGGGACAGCCCCCACAGATACGCAGTATTTT CASSSGTAPTDTQYF
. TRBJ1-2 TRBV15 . TGTGCCACCAGCAGAGGGACAGTCAACTATGGCTACACCTTC CATSRGTVNYGYTF
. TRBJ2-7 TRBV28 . TGTGCCAGCAGTTTGGGCAGCCTAGGACGCGAGCAGTACTTC CASSLGSLGREQYF
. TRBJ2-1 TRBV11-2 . TGTGCCAGCGGCTCGAGGGTTTCCTCATTCTACAATGAGCAGTTCTTC CASGSRVSSFYNEQFF
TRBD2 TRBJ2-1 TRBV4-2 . TGTGCCAGCAGCCAAGAGTATCCCAAGACTAGCGGGAGTTTGAGTTCGAATGAGCAGTTCTTC CASSQEYPKTSGSLSSNEQFF
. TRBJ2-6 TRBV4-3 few TGCGCCAGCAGCCAAGATATGGGGGCTGGGGCCAACGTCCTGACTTTC CASSQDMGAGANVLTF
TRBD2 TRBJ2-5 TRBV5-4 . TGTGCCAGCAGCTCCACCCAACTAGCGCAGGAGGAGACCCAGTACTTC CASSSTQLAQEETQYF
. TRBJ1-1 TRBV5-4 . TGTGCCAGCAGCTTGGTGGGAGGGGCCAACACTGAAGCTTTCTTT CASSLVGGANTEAFF
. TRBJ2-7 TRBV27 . TGTGCCAGCAGCGGGCAGGGTACCCACGAGCAGTACTTC CASSGQGTHEQYF
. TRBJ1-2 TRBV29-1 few TGCAGCGTTATCCCCAGGGGCTATGGCTACACCTTC CSVIPRGYGYTF
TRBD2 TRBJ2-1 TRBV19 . TGTGCCAGTAGTATTTCGACTAGCGGCTACAATGAGCAGTTCTTC CASSISTSGYNEQFF
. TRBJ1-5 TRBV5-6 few TGTGCCAGCAGCTTACTCGGGATTAGCAATCAGCCCCAGCATTTT CASSLLGISNQPQHF
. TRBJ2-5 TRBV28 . TGTGCCAGCAGTTGGGACTCATCCCAAGAGACCCAGTACTTC CASSWDSSQETQYF
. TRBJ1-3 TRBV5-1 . TGCGCCAGCAAAATCGAGGGGGGAAACACCATATATTTT CASKIEGGNTIYF
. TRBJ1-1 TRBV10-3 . TGTGCCCTAGCACCCAACGGGGGGAAGGGTGAAGCTTTCTTT CALAPNGGKGEAFF
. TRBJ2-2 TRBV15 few TGTGCCACCAGAACGGGGGGCAACACCGGGGAGCTGTTTTTT CATRTGGNTGELFF